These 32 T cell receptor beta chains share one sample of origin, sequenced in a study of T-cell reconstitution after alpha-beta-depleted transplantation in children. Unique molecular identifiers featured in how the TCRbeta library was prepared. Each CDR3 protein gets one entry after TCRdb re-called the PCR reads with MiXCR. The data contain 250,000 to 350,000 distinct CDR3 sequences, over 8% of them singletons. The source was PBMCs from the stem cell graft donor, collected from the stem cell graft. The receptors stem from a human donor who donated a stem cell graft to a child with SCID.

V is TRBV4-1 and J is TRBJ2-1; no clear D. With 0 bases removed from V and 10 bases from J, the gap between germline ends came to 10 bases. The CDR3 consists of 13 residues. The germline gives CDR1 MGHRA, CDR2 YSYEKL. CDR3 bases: TGCGCCAGCAGCCAAGATAGGTCGGCCGAGCAGTTCTTC. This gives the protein CASSQDRSAEQFF.

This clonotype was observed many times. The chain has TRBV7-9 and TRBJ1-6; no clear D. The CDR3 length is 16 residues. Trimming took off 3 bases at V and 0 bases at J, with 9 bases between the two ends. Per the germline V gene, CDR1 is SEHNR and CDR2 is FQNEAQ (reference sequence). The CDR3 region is CASSFGGSSYNSPLHF. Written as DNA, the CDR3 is TGTGCCAGCAGCTTCGGCGGGAGCTCCTATAATTCACCCCTCCACTTT.

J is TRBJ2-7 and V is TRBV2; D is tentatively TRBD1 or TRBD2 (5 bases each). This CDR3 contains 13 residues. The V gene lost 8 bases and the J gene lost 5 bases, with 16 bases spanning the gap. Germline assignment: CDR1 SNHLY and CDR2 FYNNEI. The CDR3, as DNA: TGTGCCAGCCTCGGGACCCAAGTACACGAGCAGTACTTC. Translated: CASLGTQVHEQYF.

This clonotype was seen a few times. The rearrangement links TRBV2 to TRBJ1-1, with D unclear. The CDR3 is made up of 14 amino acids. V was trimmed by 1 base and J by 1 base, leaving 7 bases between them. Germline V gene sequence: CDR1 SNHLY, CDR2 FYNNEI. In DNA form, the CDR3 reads TGTGCCAGCAGTGAAGAGGTCACGAACACTGAAGCTTTCTTT. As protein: CASSEEVTNTEAFF.

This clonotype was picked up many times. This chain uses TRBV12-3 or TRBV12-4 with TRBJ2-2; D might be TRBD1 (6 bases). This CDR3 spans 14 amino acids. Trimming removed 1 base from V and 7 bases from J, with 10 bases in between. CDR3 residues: CASSLGQGFGELFF. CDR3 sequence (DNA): TGTGCCAGCAGTTTAGGGCAGGGGTTCGGGGAGCTGTTTTTT.

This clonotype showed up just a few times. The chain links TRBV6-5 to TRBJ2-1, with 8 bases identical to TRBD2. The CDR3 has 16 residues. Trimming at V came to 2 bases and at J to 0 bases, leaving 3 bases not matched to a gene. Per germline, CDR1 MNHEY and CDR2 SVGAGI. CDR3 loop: CASSYRAGGSYNEQFF. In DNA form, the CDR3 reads TGTGCCAGCAGTTACAGGGCGGGGGGCTCCTACAATGAGCAGTTCTTC.

CDR3 amino acids: CASSLFPPGQTSANIQYF. The CDR3 region has the DNA TGTGCCAGCAGTTTATTCCCCCCGGGACAGACGTCAGCGAACATTCAGTACTTC. This chain uses TRBV27 with TRBJ2-4; 7 bases map to TRBD1. Germline V gene sequence: CDR1 MNHEY, CDR2 SMNVEV (reference sequence). The CDR3 has 18 residues. The junction had 16 bases not matched to a gene; V was cut back by 1 base and J by 7 bases.

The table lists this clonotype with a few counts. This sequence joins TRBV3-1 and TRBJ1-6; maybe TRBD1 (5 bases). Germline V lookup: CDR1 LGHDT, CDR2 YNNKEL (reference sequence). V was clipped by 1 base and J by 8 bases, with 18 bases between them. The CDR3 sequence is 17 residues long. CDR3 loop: CASSQGDHRYNDSPLHF. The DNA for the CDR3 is TGTGCCAGCAGCCAAGGGGACCATCGGTATAATGATTCACCCCTCCACTTT.

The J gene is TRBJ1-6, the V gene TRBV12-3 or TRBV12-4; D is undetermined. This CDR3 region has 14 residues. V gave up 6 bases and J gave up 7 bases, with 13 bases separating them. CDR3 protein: CASSPDGPNSPLHF. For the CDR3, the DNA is TGTGCCAGCAGCCCAGATGGCCCCAATTCACCCCTCCACTTT.

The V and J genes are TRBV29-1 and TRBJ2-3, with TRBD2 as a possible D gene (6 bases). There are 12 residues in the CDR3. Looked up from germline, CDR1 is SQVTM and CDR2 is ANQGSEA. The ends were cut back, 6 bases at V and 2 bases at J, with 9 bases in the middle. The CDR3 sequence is CSVAGLTDTQYF. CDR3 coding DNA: TGCAGCGTGGCGGGACTCACAGATACGCAGTATTTT.

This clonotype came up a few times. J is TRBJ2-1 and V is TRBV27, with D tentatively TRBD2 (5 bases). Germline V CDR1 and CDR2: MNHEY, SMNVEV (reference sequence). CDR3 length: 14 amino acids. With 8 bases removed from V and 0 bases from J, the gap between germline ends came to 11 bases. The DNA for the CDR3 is TGTGCCAGCGGGGAGAGGGCCTCCTACAATGAGCAGTTCTTC. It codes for CASGERASYNEQFF.

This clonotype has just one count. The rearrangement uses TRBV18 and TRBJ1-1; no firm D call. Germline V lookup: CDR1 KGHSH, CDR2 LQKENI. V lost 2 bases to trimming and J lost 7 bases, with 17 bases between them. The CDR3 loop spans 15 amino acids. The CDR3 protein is CASSPASPPGGEAFF. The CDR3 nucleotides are TGTGCCAGCTCACCAGCAAGCCCCCCTGGAGGTGAAGCTTTCTTT.

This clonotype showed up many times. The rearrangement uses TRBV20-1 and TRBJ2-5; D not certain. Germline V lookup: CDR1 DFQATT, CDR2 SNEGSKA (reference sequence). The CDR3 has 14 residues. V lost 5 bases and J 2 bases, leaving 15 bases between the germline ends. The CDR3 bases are TGCAGTGCTCCGACATATACCCAACAAGAGACCCAGTACTTC. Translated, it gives CSAPTYTQQETQYF.

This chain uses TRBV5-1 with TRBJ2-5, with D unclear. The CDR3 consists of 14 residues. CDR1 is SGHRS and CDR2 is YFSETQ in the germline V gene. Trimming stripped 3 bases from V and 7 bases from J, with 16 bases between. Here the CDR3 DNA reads TGCGCCAGCAGCTCGGCCTACCCGCTTGGGACCCAGTACTTC. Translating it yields CASSSAYPLGTQYF.

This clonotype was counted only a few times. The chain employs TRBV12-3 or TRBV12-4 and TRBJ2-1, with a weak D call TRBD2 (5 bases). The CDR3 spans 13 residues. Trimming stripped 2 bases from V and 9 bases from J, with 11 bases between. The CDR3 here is CASSLNRGGEQFF. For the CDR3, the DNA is TGTGCCAGCAGTTTAAACCGGGGTGGTGAGCAGTTCTTC.

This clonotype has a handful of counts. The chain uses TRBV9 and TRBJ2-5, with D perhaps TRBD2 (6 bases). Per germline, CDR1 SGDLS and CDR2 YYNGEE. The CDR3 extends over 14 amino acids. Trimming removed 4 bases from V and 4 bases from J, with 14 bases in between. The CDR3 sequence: CASSITGLIETQYF. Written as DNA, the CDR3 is TGTGCCAGCAGCATCACGGGACTTATAGAGACCCAGTACTTC.

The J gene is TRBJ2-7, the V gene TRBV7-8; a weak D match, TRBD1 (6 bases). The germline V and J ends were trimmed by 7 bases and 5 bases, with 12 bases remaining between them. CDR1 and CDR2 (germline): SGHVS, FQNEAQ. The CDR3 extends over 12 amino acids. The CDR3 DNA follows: TGTGCCAGCACCCCAGGGGACCACGAGCAGTACTTC. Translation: CASTPGDHEQYF.

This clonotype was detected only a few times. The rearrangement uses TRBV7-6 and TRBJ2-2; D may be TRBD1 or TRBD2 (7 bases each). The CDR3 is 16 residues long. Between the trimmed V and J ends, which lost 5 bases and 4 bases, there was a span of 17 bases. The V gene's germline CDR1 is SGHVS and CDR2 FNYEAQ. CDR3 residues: CASSAMQGGSTGELFF. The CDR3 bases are TGTGCCAGCAGCGCAATGCAGGGGGGGTCCACCGGGGAGCTGTTTTTT.

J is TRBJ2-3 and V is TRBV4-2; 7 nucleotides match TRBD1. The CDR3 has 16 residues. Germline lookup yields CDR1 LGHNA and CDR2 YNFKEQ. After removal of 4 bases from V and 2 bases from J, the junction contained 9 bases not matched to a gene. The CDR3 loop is CASSRRAGGFTDTQYF. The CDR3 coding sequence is TGTGCCAGCAGCCGCCGGGCAGGGGGATTCACAGATACGCAGTATTTT.

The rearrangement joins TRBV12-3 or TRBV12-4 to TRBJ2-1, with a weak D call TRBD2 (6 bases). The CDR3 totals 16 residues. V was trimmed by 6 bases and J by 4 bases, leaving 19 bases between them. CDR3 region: CASSRTGTRSYNEQFF. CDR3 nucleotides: TGTGCCAGCAGCAGAACCGGGACTCGGAGTTACAATGAGCAGTTCTTC.

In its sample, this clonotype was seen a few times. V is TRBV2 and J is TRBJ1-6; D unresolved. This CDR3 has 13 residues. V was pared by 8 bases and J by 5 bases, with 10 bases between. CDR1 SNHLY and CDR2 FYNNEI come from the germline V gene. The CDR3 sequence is CASFQENNSPLHF. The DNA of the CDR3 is TGTGCCAGCTTCCAGGAGAATAATTCACCCCTCCACTTT.

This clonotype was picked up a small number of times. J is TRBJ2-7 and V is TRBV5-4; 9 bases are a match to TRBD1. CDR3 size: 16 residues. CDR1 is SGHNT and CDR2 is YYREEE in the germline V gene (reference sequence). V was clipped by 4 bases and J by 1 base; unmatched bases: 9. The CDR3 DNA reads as TGTGCCAGCAGCCGGAAGCCGGGACAGGGATCCTACGAGCAGTACTTC. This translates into CASSRKPGQGSYEQYF.

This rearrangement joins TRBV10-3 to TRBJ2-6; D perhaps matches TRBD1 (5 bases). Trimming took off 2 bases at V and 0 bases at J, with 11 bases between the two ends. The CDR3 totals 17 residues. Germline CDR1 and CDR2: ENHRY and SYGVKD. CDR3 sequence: CAISEPGPASGANVLTF. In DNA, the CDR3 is TGTGCCATCAGTGAGCCAGGGCCCGCCTCTGGGGCCAACGTCCTGACTTTC.

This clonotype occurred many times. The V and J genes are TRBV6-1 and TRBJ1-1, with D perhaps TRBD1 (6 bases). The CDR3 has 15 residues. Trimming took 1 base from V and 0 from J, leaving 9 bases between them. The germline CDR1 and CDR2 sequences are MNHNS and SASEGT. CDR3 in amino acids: CASSEDRDLNTEAFF. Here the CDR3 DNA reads TGTGCCAGCAGTGAAGACAGGGACCTGAACACTGAAGCTTTCTTT.

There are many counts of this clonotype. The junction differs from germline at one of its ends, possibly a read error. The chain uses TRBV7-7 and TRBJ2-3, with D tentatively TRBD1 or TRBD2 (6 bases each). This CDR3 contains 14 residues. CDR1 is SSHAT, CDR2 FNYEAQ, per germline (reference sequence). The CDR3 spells CASSLGGGEDTQYF. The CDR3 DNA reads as TGTGCTAGCAGCCTAGGAGGGGGAGAAGATACGCAGTATTTT.

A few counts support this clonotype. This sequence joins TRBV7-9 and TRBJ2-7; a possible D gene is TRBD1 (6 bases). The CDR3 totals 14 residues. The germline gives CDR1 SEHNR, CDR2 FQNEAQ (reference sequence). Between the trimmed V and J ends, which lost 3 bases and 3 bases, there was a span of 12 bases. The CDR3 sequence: CASSFVGQYYEQYF. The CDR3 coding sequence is TGTGCCAGCAGCTTTGTGGGACAATACTACGAGCAGTACTTC.

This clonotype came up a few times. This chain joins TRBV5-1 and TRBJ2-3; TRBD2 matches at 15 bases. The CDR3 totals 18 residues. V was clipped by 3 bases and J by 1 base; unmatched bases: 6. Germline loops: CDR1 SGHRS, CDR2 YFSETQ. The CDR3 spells CASSSGLAGGQGTDTQYF. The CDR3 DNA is TGCGCCAGCAGCTCTGGACTAGCGGGGGGGCAAGGCACAGATACGCAGTATTTT.

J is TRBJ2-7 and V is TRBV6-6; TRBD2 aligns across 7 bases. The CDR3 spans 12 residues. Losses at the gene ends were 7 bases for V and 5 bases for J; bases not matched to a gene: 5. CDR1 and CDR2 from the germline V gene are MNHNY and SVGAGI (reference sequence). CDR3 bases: TGTGCCAGCAAGCGGGGCCAGGACGAGCAGTACTTC. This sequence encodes CASKRGQDEQYF.

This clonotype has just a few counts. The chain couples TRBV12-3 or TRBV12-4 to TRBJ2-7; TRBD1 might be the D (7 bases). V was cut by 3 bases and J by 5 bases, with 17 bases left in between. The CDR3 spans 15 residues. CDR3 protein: CASSLVGGGTNEQYF. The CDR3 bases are TGTGCCAGCAGTTTGGTAGGAGGGGGCACGAACGAGCAGTACTTC.

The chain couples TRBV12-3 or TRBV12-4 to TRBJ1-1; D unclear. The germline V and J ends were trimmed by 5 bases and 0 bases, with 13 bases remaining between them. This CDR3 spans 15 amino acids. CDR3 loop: CASSPPARVNTEAFF. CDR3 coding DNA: TGTGCCAGCAGTCCGCCAGCGAGGGTGAACACTGAAGCTTTCTTT.

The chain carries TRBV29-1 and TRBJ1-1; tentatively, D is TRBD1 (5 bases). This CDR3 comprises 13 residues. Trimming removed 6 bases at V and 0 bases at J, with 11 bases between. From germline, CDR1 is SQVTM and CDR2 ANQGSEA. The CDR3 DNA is TGCAGCGTCCGGGGACGGATGAACACTGAAGCTTTCTTT. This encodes CSVRGRMNTEAFF.

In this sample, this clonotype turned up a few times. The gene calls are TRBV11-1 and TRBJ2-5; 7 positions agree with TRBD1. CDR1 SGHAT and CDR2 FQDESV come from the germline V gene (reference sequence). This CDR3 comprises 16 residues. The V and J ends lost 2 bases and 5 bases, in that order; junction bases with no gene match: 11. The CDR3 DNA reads TGTGCCAGCAGCTTACAAGTACAGGGGCTGCGGGAGACCCAGTACTTC. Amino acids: CASSLQVQGLRETQYF. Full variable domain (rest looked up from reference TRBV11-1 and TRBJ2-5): EAEVAQSPRYKITEKSQAVAFWCDPISGHATLYWYRQILGQGPELLVQFQDESVVDDSQLPKDRFSAERLKGVDSTLKIQPAELGDSAMYLCASSLQVQGLRETQYFGPGTRLLVL.